These 27 T cell receptor beta chains originate from one sample sequenced in a study of blood T cell repertoires in COVID-19. Produced via immunoSEQ multiplex PCR; TCRdb's table is partial and in-frame only. The sample contains 150,000 or so clones, around 88% of which appear only once. The sequenced sample consisted of peripheral blood. The receptors derive from a woman aged 60-75 years with acute or convalescent COVID-19.

The V gene is TRBV7-8, the J gene TRBJ2-7; D is undetermined. Trimming shortened V by 3 bases and J by 5 bases, and 8 bases separated the two germline ends. CDR1 and CDR2 (germline): SGHVS, FQNEAQ. This CDR3 region has 12 residues. CDR3 sequence (DNA): TGTGCCAGCAGCTTTTCAGTTGACGAGCAGTACTTC. Its translation: CASSFSVDEQYF.

This chain uses TRBV6-5 with TRBJ2-7; 11 bases agree with TRBD1. The CDR3 loop spans 13 amino acids. Germline assignment: CDR1 MNHEY and CDR2 SVGAGI. The junction had 5 bases not matched to a gene; V was cut back by 6 bases and J by 7 bases. Here the CDR3 DNA reads TGTGCCAGCAGGGGGACAGGGGGACTGGAGCAGTACTTC. Encoded protein: CASRGTGGLEQYF.

The chain joins TRBV7-2 to TRBJ2-1, with 11 bases aligning to TRBD2. This CDR3 comprises 16 residues. J lost 4 bases, V lost 6 bases, and 8 bases had no gene match. From germline, CDR1 is SGHTA and CDR2 FQGNSA. This CDR3 reads CASSSGTSGLYNEQFF. CDR3 DNA sequence: TGTGCCAGCAGTTCCGGGACTAGCGGTCTGTACAATGAGCAGTTCTTC. Based on the CDR3 plus reference TRBV7-2 and TRBJ2-1, the full variable domain is GAGVSQSPSNKVTEKGKDVELRCDPISGHTALYWYRQSLGQGLEFLIYFQGNSAPDKSGLPSDRFSAERTGGSVSTLTIQRTQQEDSAVYLCASSSGTSGLYNEQFFGPGTRLTVL.

The V call is TRBV18, the J call TRBJ1-2; D is undetermined. CDR3 length: 12 residues. Trimming removed 6 bases at V and 7 bases at J, with 12 bases between. Per germline, CDR1 KGHSH and CDR2 LQKENI. CDR3 DNA: TGTGCCAGCTCTCGGGAGAGCGGTGGCTACACCTTC. Protein product: CASSRESGGYTF.

This clone occurred a few times. This chain joins TRBV12-3 or TRBV12-4 and TRBJ1-6; unclear D gene. V lost 4 bases to trimming and J lost 6 bases, with 7 bases between them. This CDR3 is built from 13 residues. The CDR3 region is CASSSQVNSPLHF. CDR3 in DNA: TGTGCCAGCAGTTCGCAGGTTAATTCACCCCTCCACTTT.

The chain combines TRBV11-2 with TRBJ1-1, with TRBD1 matching 9 bases. J lost 5 bases, V lost 5 bases, and 9 bases had no gene match. The CDR3 extends over 15 amino acids. Germline assignment: CDR1 SGHAT and CDR2 FQNNGV. CDR3 DNA sequence: TGTGCCAGCAGCATCGGACAGGGGCAGGGGACTGAAGCTTTCTTT. Translating it yields CASSIGQGQGTEAFF.

The CDR3 DNA reads TGTGCCAGCAGCCAGAATCCACAGGGCGGAGAGACCCAGTACTTC. This sequence encodes CASSQNPQGGETQYF. The chain uses TRBV4-2 and TRBJ2-5, with D tentatively TRBD1 (6 bases). The length of the CDR3 is 15 residues. CDR1 LGHNA and CDR2 YNFKEQ come from the germline V gene. V lost 3 bases and J 4 bases, leaving 15 bases between the germline ends.

V and J are TRBV7-2 and TRBJ2-3; 7 bases are shared with TRBD2. Germline CDR1 and CDR2: SGHTA and FQGNSA. After removal of 1 base from V and 9 bases from J, the junction contained 10 bases not matched to a gene. CDR3 length: 15 residues. This chain's CDR3 is CASSLGGLLGGTQYF. DNA of the CDR3: TGTGCCAGCAGCTTAGGAGGATTATTGGGGGGGACGCAGTATTTT.

V and J are TRBV11-2 and TRBJ2-2; D remains ambiguous. CDR3 size: 15 residues. Germline loops: CDR1 SGHAT, CDR2 FQNNGV. The V and J ends lost 4 bases and 4 bases respectively, with 13 bases between them. The CDR3 DNA follows: TGTGCCAGCAGCTCAGTTTCATTAAGCACCGGGGAGCTGTTTTTT. This codes for CASSSVSLSTGELFF.

The chain joins TRBV5-1 to TRBJ2-7; 13 nucleotides match TRBD2. Germline assignment: CDR1 SGHRS and CDR2 YFSETQ. The V and J ends lost 1 base and 3 bases, in that order; junction bases with no gene match: 4. The CDR3 length is 16 residues. CDR3 amino acids: CASSLNGLAGVYEQYF. The CDR3 region has the DNA TGCGCCAGCAGCTTGAACGGACTAGCGGGGGTCTACGAGCAGTACTTC.

This chain connects TRBV5-1 to TRBJ2-5; 7 bases are shared with TRBD1. CDR1 and CDR2 from the germline V gene are SGHRS and YFSETQ. Trimming at V came to 0 bases and at J to 4 bases, leaving 9 bases not matched to a gene. The CDR3 has 16 residues. Here the CDR3 reads CASSLAPTGMVETQYF. CDR3 nucleotide sequence: TGCGCCAGCAGCTTGGCCCCGACAGGGATGGTAGAGACCCAGTACTTC. The variable domain in full, with the rest retrieved from reference TRBV5-1 and TRBJ2-5, is KAGVTQTPRYLIKTRGQQVTLSCSPISGHRSVSWYQQTPGQGLQFLFEYFSETQRNKGNFPGRFSGRQFSNSRSEMNVSTLELGDSALYLCASSLAPTGMVETQYFGPGTRLLVL.

V is TRBV9 and J is TRBJ1-2; no firm D call. Germline V CDR1 and CDR2: SGDLS, YYNGEE. V lost 4 bases, J lost 1 base, and 8 bases lay in between. CDR3 length equals 13 residues. CDR3 DNA: TGTGCCAGCAGCTTCCGGGATAACTATGGCTACACCTTC. Protein sequence: CASSFRDNYGYTF.

V gene TRBV5-5 combines with J gene TRBJ1-1; 9 bases are shared with TRBD1. Germline CDR1 SGHKS, CDR2 YYEKEE (reference sequence). The CDR3 covers 15 residues. The J segment lost 4 bases and the V segment lost 5 bases, leaving 9 bases of the junction unmatched. The CDR3 bases are TGTGCCAGCAGGTTCAGACAGGGGGGCGGCACTGAAGCTTTCTTT. Amino acid sequence: CASRFRQGGGTEAFF.

V usage is TRBV11-3 and J usage is TRBJ2-5, with TRBD2 identical over 8 bases. The CDR3 runs to 16 residues. From germline, CDR1 is SGHNT and CDR2 YENEEA. With 5 bases clipped from V and 2 bases from J, the junction kept 10 bases outside the gene matches. CDR3 amino acids: CASSVGSGTRQETQYF. The CDR3, as DNA: TGTGCCAGCAGCGTTGGAAGTGGGACTAGACAAGAGACCCAGTACTTC.

This clone was seen only a few times. This chain joins TRBV18 and TRBJ2-4; D not certain. With 3 bases removed from V and 16 bases from J, the gap between germline ends came to 16 bases. The germline CDR1 and CDR2 sequences are KGHSH and LQKENI. This CDR3 spans 12 amino acids. The CDR3 DNA follows: TGTGCCAGCTCACCTACGGAGAGCCCTTCCTACTTC. Encoded protein: CASSPTESPSYF.

With respect to this clone: One end of the junction varies from germline; a read error may be responsible. The V call is TRBV2, the J call TRBJ1-2, with a tentative D call TRBD1 (5 bases). Looked up from germline, CDR1 is SNHLY and CDR2 is FYNNEI. CDR3 length equals 13 residues. The CDR3 sequence: CASSVIPVWQGLF. The CDR3 DNA reads as TGTGCCAGCAGTGTAATACCCGTCTGGCAGGGCTTATTT.

J is TRBJ2-1 and V is TRBV7-2, with 7 bases aligning to TRBD1. Germline V gives CDR1 SGHTA, CDR2 FQGNSA. The V segment lost 4 bases and the J segment 4 bases; nucleotides outside the gene matches: 7. The CDR3 has 15 amino acids. The CDR3 reads CASSSDRDTYNEQFF. CDR3 nucleotide sequence: TGTGCCAGCAGCTCCGACAGGGATACATACAATGAGCAGTTCTTC. Together with reference TRBV7-2 and TRBJ2-1, the CDR3 gives the full variable domain: GAGVSQSPSNKVTEKGKDVELRCDPISGHTALYWYRQSLGQGLEFLIYFQGNSAPDKSGLPSDRFSAERTGGSVSTLTIQRTQQEDSAVYLCASSSDRDTYNEQFFGPGTRLTVL.

In this sample, this clone turned up once. This sequence joins TRBV29-1 and TRBJ1-1, with D unresolved. Germline CDR1 is SQVTM and CDR2 is ANQGSEA. V was trimmed by 3 bases and J by 1 base, leaving 9 bases between them. This CDR3 is 13 amino acids long. The CDR3 DNA sequence: TGCAGCGTTGAGCAAAGAGGGAACACTGAAGCTTTCTTT. Amino acids: CSVEQRGNTEAFF.

This sequence joins TRBV6-5 and TRBJ2-1, with 8 bases identical to TRBD2. CDR3 length: 15 amino acids. Looked up from germline, CDR1 is MNHEY and CDR2 is SVGAGI. V shed 5 bases and J 10 bases; nucleotides not matched to a gene: 13. The CDR3 spells CASSLIAGRGREQFF. As DNA, the CDR3 is TGTGCCAGCAGTCTTATAGCGGGGCGGGGAAGAGAGCAGTTCTTC.

The chain combines TRBV4-2 with TRBJ1-5; possible D gene TRBD1, 5 bases. The V gene lost 4 bases and the J gene lost 0 bases, with 10 bases spanning the gap. The CDR3 totals 15 residues. Germline V gives CDR1 LGHNA, CDR2 YNFKEQ. The CDR3 bases are TGTGCCAGCAGCCGAACTGACAGTAGCAATCAGCCCCAGCATTTT. Encoded protein: CASSRTDSSNQPQHF.

The chain is built from TRBV28 and TRBJ1-6; 9 bases agree with TRBD1. The V and J ends lost 4 bases and 7 bases, in that order; junction bases with no gene match: 5. The CDR3 is 15 residues long. Germline V gene sequence: CDR1 MDHEN, CDR2 SYDVKM. CDR3 nucleotides: TGTGCCAGCAGTTCCCCTGACAGGGGGAATTCACCCCTCCACTTT. Amino acids: CASSSPDRGNSPLHF.

This chain links TRBV5-8 with TRBJ2-3, with D maybe TRBD2 (5 bases). Germline V gives CDR1 SGHTS, CDR2 YDEGEE. V gave up 4 bases and J gave up 0 bases, with 18 bases separating them. The CDR3 runs 17 residues. CDR3 amino acids: CASSPVGLAISTDTQYF. The CDR3 bases are TGTGCCAGCAGCCCGGTCGGGCTAGCAATAAGCACAGATACGCAGTATTTT.

The chain carries TRBV18 and TRBJ1-1, with D perhaps TRBD1 (5 bases). CDR1 KGHSH and CDR2 LQKENI come from the germline V gene. This CDR3 is built from 13 residues. The V end was cut by 6 bases, the J end by 5 bases, with 13 bases between. The CDR3 bases are TGTGCCAGCTCTCAAAACGGGGGGACTGAAGCTTTCTTT. This gives the protein CASSQNGGTEAFF.

The chain links TRBV19 to TRBJ2-2; D not certain. The germline V gene has CDR1 LNHDA and CDR2 SQIVND (reference sequence). Trimming removed 8 bases at V and 4 bases at J, with 11 bases between. This CDR3 is 13 amino acids long. This CDR3 is CASLTDFTGELFF. The DNA for the CDR3 is TGTGCCAGTCTGACTGATTTCACCGGGGAGCTGTTTTTT.

This clone showed up just once. The rearrangement joins TRBV4-2 to TRBJ2-5; 10 bases map to TRBD2. The trim removed 4 bases at V and 2 bases at J, leaving 7 bases unmatched. Per the germline V gene, CDR1 is LGHNA and CDR2 is YNFKEQ. CDR3 size: 16 residues. The CDR3 DNA sequence: TGTGCCAGCAGCCCCCGATCTAGCGGGGGACAAGAGACCCAGTACTTC. This codes for CASSPRSSGGQETQYF.

The chain is built from TRBV6-5 and TRBJ1-1; TRBD1 aligns across 8 bases. Germline V CDR1 and CDR2: MNHEY, SVGAGI. The CDR3 is 15 residues long. V lost 6 bases to trimming and J lost 0 bases; unmatched junction nucleotides: 6. CDR3 bases: TGTGCCAGCAGGGTCAGACAGGGGTTGAACACTGAAGCTTTCTTT. This translates into CASRVRQGLNTEAFF.

The chain recombines TRBV5-1 with TRBJ2-1, with D perhaps TRBD2 (7 bases). This CDR3 spans 12 amino acids. CDR1 is SGHRS and CDR2 is YFSETQ in the germline V gene. The V gene lost 5 bases and the J gene lost 8 bases, with 11 bases spanning the gap. CDR3: CASSREGDEQFF. CDR3 DNA: TGCGCCAGCAGTAGGGAGGGGGATGAGCAGTTCTTC.